These 30 T cell receptor beta chains were all obtained from the same sample, sequenced in a study of blood T cells in healthy people across ages. A second PCR, run for roughly 7 to 11 cycles, used a sample-barcoded 5' primer plus a J-beta primer mix. In TCRdb, the 5' RACE reads were re-called with MiXCR into one record per CDR3 protein. Among fewer than 2 million distinct CDR3 sequences listed, approximately 39% were seen once. Sequences were obtained from blood. These receptors all come from a human donor in good health.

The chain joins TRBV11-1 to TRBJ2-5; D possibly uses TRBD1 or TRBD2 (5 bases each). V was shortened by 3 bases and J by 3 bases, with 14 bases between the two germline ends. The germline V gene encodes CDR1 SGHAT and CDR2 FQDESV (reference sequence). The CDR3 totals 15 residues. The CDR3 DNA reads as TGTGCCAGCAGCTTCGGTGGGGGTCCCGAAGAGACCCAGTACTTC. It yields the protein CASSFGGGPEETQYF.

The CDR3 loop reads CSARDRIKGDAEAFF. The CDR3 DNA reads TGCAGTGCTAGAGACCGGATTAAGGGAGACGCTGAAGCTTTCTTT. The rearrangement uses TRBV20-1 and TRBJ1-1; D not certain. The germline gives CDR1 DFQATT, CDR2 SNEGSKA (reference sequence). V lost 0 bases, J lost 6 bases, and 17 bases lay in between. The CDR3 has 15 residues.

In DNA, the CDR3 is TGTGCCAGCAGCTTTGGTCTCCCCTCTGGGGCCAACGTCCTGACTTTC. It encodes CASSFGLPSGANVLTF. The rearrangement joins TRBV5-5 to TRBJ2-6; D remains unclear. This CDR3 region has 16 residues. Trimming took 2 bases from V and 0 from J, leaving 9 bases between them. The germline CDR1 and CDR2 sequences are SGHKS and YYEKEE (reference sequence).

The chain employs TRBV7-9 and TRBJ2-1; 9 positions agree with TRBD2. Trimming at V came to 5 bases and at J to 5 bases, leaving 16 bases not matched to a gene. This CDR3 has 18 residues. Per the germline V gene, CDR1 is SEHNR and CDR2 is FQNEAQ (reference sequence). The DNA of the CDR3 is TGTGCCAGCAGCGACGGCCTAGCGGGGCAGAGGGCCAACAATGAGCAGTTCTTC. Translation: CASSDGLAGQRANNEQFF.

This rearrangement joins TRBV20-1 to TRBJ1-2; no definite D call. The germline V gene encodes CDR1 DFQATT and CDR2 SNEGSKA (reference sequence). The V gene lost 5 bases and the J gene lost 13 bases, with 26 bases spanning the gap. This CDR3 is 14 amino acids long. CDR3 in DNA: TGCAGTGCTGACCAGCCCCCTCCTAACTATGGCAGCACCTTC. Translation gives CSADQPPPNYGSTF.

About this clonotype itself: This clone may be a read error of a much larger clone one base away. V usage is TRBV4-1 and J usage is TRBJ2-5, with D possibly being TRBD1 (6 bases). This CDR3 is built from 15 residues. Germline-derived CDR1 and CDR2 are MGHRA and YSYEKL. CDR3 amino acids: CACSQNRAGQETQYF. The CDR3 DNA sequence: TGCGCCTGCAGCCAAAACAGGGCAGGGCAAGAGACCCAGTACTTC.

The CDR3 DNA is TGTGCCAGCAGTTACTCTGGGTGGGGGTCGCCCTACAATGAGCAGTTCTTC. This gives the protein CASSYSGWGSPYNEQFF. V usage is TRBV6-6 and J usage is TRBJ2-1, with D possibly called TRBD1 or TRBD2 (5 bases each). Trimming removed 0 bases at V and 2 bases at J, with 14 bases between. Germline assignment: CDR1 MNHNY and CDR2 SVGAGI (reference sequence). This CDR3 has 17 residues.

This clonotype was found a few times. The chain links TRBV15 to TRBJ1-6; no definite D call. This CDR3 has 14 residues. Trimming stripped 5 bases from V and 4 bases from J, with 9 bases between. The germline gives CDR1 LNHNV, CDR2 YYDKDF (reference sequence). CDR3 loop: CATSPAGYNSPLHF. CDR3 coding DNA: TGTGCCACCAGCCCGGCCGGATATAATTCACCCCTCCACTTT.

The chain is built from TRBV5-6 and TRBJ2-3; the D is unclear. Germline values: CDR1 SGHDT, CDR2 YYEEEE. This CDR3 is built from 16 residues. Between the trimmed V and J ends, which lost 0 bases and 5 bases, there was a span of 16 bases. CDR3: CASSLVIRKPIDTQYF. CDR3 bases: TGTGCCAGCAGCTTGGTGATTAGAAAACCTATAGATACGCAGTATTTT.

In regard to this clonotype: The germline gene is not matched at one end of the junction; a read error may be the cause. V usage is TRBV7-3 and J usage is TRBJ2-3; 8 bases agree with TRBD2. The germline CDR1 and CDR2 sequences are SGHTA and FQGTGA. The CDR3 is 16 residues long. The CDR3 DNA is TGTGCCAGCAGCTTGGGACTAGTATCTAGCACAGATACGCTGTATTTT. Translation gives CASSLGLVSSTDTLYF.

The chain recombines TRBV10-3 with TRBJ2-4, with TRBD2 identical over 13 bases. TRBJ2-7 explains the end of the DNA better; the J call may be wrong. This CDR3 contains 16 residues. Germline V gives CDR1 ENHRY, CDR2 SYGVKD. The CDR3 sequence is CAITSGLAGDTYEQYF. In DNA, the CDR3 is TGTGCCATCACCTCCGGACTAGCGGGGGATACCTACGAGCAGTACTTC.

This clonotype was recorded a few times. This rearrangement joins TRBV29-1 to TRBJ1-1; the D is unclear. Germline CDR1 and CDR2: SQVTM and ANQGSEA. The CDR3 consists of 10 residues. V shed 5 bases and J shed 7 bases, with 8 bases lying between them. The CDR3 is CSVMPYEAFF. For the CDR3, the DNA is TGCAGCGTTATGCCCTATGAAGCTTTCTTT. Based on the CDR3 plus reference TRBV29-1 and TRBJ1-1, the full variable domain is SAVISQKPSRDICQRGTSLTIQCQVDSQVTMMFWYRQQPGQSLTLIATANQGSEATYESGFVIDKFPISRPNLTFSTLTVSNMSPEDSSIYLCSVMPYEAFFGQGTRLTVV.

A few counts support this clonotype. V usage is TRBV20-1 and J usage is TRBJ2-1; unclear D gene. Germline CDR1 is DFQATT and CDR2 is SNEGSKA (reference sequence). This CDR3 comprises 15 residues. Trimming stripped 1 base from V and 2 bases from J, with 12 bases between. The CDR3 loop reads CSARVSSRTYNEQFF. DNA for the CDR3: TGCAGTGCTAGAGTATCTTCGCGGACCTACAATGAGCAGTTCTTC.

The chain carries TRBV6-2 or TRBV6-3 and TRBJ2-1; 10 positions match TRBD1. With V trimmed by 6 bases and J by 0 bases, 11 bases remained unmatched. From germline, CDR1 is MNHEY and CDR2 SVGEGT. CDR3 length equals 18 residues. Written as DNA, the CDR3 is TGTGCCAGCAGCCCCACCGGGACAGGGGTGGGCTCCTACAATGAGCAGTTCTTC. It is translated as CASSPTGTGVGSYNEQFF.

The chain combines TRBV3-1 with TRBJ2-3, with D maybe TRBD2 (6 bases). Germline CDR1 LGHDT, CDR2 YNNKEL (reference sequence). V was clipped by 1 base and J by 1 base, with 15 bases between them. The CDR3 is 17 amino acids. The CDR3 is CASSQGHGGGGTDTQYF. The CDR3 DNA sequence: TGTGCCAGCAGCCAAGGTCATGGCGGCGGGGGCACAGATACGCAGTATTTT.

This clonotype was recorded at least ten times. V is TRBV7-3 and J is TRBJ2-7; no reliable D call. Germline lookup yields CDR1 SGHTA and CDR2 FQGTGA. Trimming pared 2 bases from V and 3 bases from J, leaving 8 bases between. The CDR3 spans 13 residues. The CDR3 nucleotides read TGTGCCAGCAGCTTATTTACAGACTACGAGCAGTACTTC. Its protein product is CASSLFTDYEQYF. Combining the CDR3 with reference TRBV7-3 and TRBJ2-7 gives the whole variable domain GAGVSQTPSNKVTEKGKYVELRCDPISGHTALYWYRQSLGQGPEFLIYFQGTGAADDSGLPNDRFFAVRPEGSVSTLKIQRTERGDSAVYLCASSLFTDYEQYFGPGTRLTVT.

This clonotype was seen a single time. This chain joins TRBV7-2 and TRBJ2-7; the D gene is possibly TRBD2 (6 bases). The CDR3 totals 13 residues. The V gene's germline CDR1 is SGHTA and CDR2 FQGNSA. V lost 3 bases and J 3 bases, leaving 9 bases between the germline ends. The CDR3, as DNA: TGTGCCAGCAGCTTCTACGGGGGCTACGAGCAGTACTTC. Protein sequence: CASSFYGGYEQYF.

Written as DNA, the CDR3 is TGCGCCAGCATCCTGGACAGTAGTGGAGCTGAAGCTTTCTTT. Translating gives CASILDSSGAEAFF. The chain recombines TRBV5-1 with TRBJ1-1, with a possible D match to TRBD1 (6 bases). The germline CDR1 and CDR2 sequences are SGHRS and YFSETQ. The CDR3 extends over 14 amino acids. Between the trimmed V and J ends, which lost 6 bases and 6 bases, there was a span of 18 bases.

The chain employs TRBV6-1 and TRBJ1-5; D is ambiguous. Germline V gene lookup returns CDR1 MNHNS and CDR2 SASEGT. The CDR3 consists of 19 residues. V was cut by 3 bases and J by 3 bases, with 24 bases left in between. The CDR3 region has the DNA TGTGCCAGCAGTGACACTGGAGTAGTCGCGGCTTCCTACAATCAGCCCCAGCATTTT. Its protein is CASSDTGVVAASYNQPQHF.

The V gene is TRBV7-9, the J gene TRBJ1-2; D gene uncertain. CDR1 and CDR2 (germline): SEHNR, FQNEAQ (reference sequence). The CDR3 has 13 amino acids. V gave up 4 bases and J gave up 3 bases, with 9 bases separating them. This CDR3 is CASSSTEHYGYTF. CDR3 in DNA: TGTGCCAGCAGCTCCACAGAGCACTATGGCTACACCTTC.

This clonotype was detected a few times. The chain employs TRBV20-1 and TRBJ1-2, with D perhaps matching TRBD1 (5 bases). V lost 8 bases, J lost 0 bases, and 7 bases lay in between. The CDR3 runs to 11 residues. The germline gives CDR1 DFQATT, CDR2 SNEGSKA (reference sequence). The CDR3 spells CSTGANYGYTF. DNA of the CDR3: TGCAGTACAGGAGCTAACTATGGCTACACCTTC.

This clonotype was seen a handful of times. The genes are TRBV7-9 and TRBJ2-1, with D possibly matching TRBD1 (6 bases). Germline V gene data show CDR1 as SEHNR and CDR2 as FQNEAQ (reference sequence). The V gene lost 5 bases and the J gene lost 6 bases, with 14 bases spanning the gap. The CDR3 runs to 14 residues. This CDR3 is CASSPYQGSNEQFF. Here the CDR3 DNA reads TGTGCCAGCAGCCCCTATCAGGGGTCCAATGAGCAGTTCTTC.

CDR3 bases: TGTGCCAGCGGCGCCTGGGACAGCTATGGCTACACCTTC. It yields the protein CASGAWDSYGYTF. V usage is TRBV9 and J usage is TRBJ1-2, with 7 bases that match TRBD1. CDR3 length: 13 amino acids. The junction had 7 bases not matched to a gene; V was cut back by 7 bases and J by 4 bases. Per the germline V gene, CDR1 is SGDLS and CDR2 is YYNGEE.

This clonotype was counted only a few times. One end of the junction does not line up with germline, which may come from a read error. The chain couples TRBV6-1 to TRBJ2-7; D not certain. Germline CDR1 reads MNHNS; CDR2 reads SASEGT. The CDR3 is 14 amino acids. The CDR3 here is CASSEDTIRYEQYF. The CDR3 nucleotides read TGTGCCAGCAGCGAAGACACGATTCGCTACGAGCAGTACTTC.

V usage is TRBV20-1 and J usage is TRBJ1-2; D call uncertain. There are 13 residues in the CDR3. In germline, CDR1 is DFQATT, CDR2 SNEGSKA (reference sequence). V was trimmed by 6 bases and J by 2 bases, leaving 13 bases between them. The CDR3 sequence is CSARWSQNYGYTF. Written as DNA, the CDR3 is TGCAGTGCCCGGTGGTCGCAAAACTATGGCTACACCTTC.

A word on this clonotype: One end of the junction fails to match germline, which may point to a read error. The chain recombines TRBV12-3 or TRBV12-4 with TRBJ1-2; 7 bases agree with TRBD1. The CDR3 length is 15 residues. CDR3 region: CASSLWTGSNYGHTF. DNA for the CDR3: TGTGCCAGCAGTCTGTGGACAGGTTCTAACTATGGCCACACCTTC.

Concerning this clonotype: A read error may explain this, as a much larger clone is one base away. The gene calls are TRBV29-1 and TRBJ2-7; D remains ambiguous. The V gene's germline CDR1 is SQVTM and CDR2 ANQGSEA. Trimming removed 6 bases from V and 6 bases from J, with 15 bases in between. The CDR3 consists of 12 residues. DNA of the CDR3: TGCAGCGTCGGTACACGGTTGGGCGAGCAGTACTTC. It codes for CSVGTRLGEQYF.

This clonotype was picked up a small number of times. The chain has TRBV7-2 and TRBJ2-6; 7 bases fit TRBD2. The CDR3 is 17 amino acids. The J segment lost 2 bases and the V segment lost 1 base, leaving 5 bases of the junction unmatched. Germline CDR1 and CDR2: SGHTA and FQGNSA. This CDR3 reads CASSLVGGRAGANVLTF. In DNA form, the CDR3 reads TGTGCCAGCAGCTTAGTTGGGGGGAGGGCTGGGGCCAACGTCCTGACTTTC.

The V call is TRBV4-2, the J call TRBJ2-5; 8 positions match TRBD1. V was clipped by 4 bases and J by 3 bases; unmatched bases: 13. The CDR3 totals 17 residues. Germline CDR1 reads LGHNA; CDR2 reads YNFKEQ. CDR3 amino acids: CASSRTVTQTGEETQYF. Here the CDR3 DNA reads TGTGCCAGCAGCCGGACCGTGACCCAGACAGGGGAAGAGACCCAGTACTTC.

This clonotype was counted at least ten times. This rearrangement joins TRBV12-3 or TRBV12-4 to TRBJ1-4; D call uncertain. V lost 6 bases and J lost 8, with 7 bases in between. The CDR3 covers 11 residues. DNA of the CDR3: TGTGCCAGCAGCTCTCGGGAAAAACTGTTTTTT. It translates to CASSSREKLFF.